The 26 T cell receptor beta chains below come from one sample, sequenced in a study of blood T cell repertoires in COVID-19. Only in-frame clones appear in the TCRdb table, and some are missing; sequencing was by immunoSEQ multiplex PCR. Of some 110,000 clones in the sample, 81% are singletons; the top ten hold roughly 9.4%. Sequencing used peripheral blood. Every receptor here comes from a woman aged 65 to 85 with acute or convalescent COVID-19.

The rearrangement links TRBV30 to TRBJ2-5; perhaps TRBD2 as D (5 bases). The V end was cut by 6 bases, the J end by 5 bases, with 19 bases between. The CDR3 has 14 amino acids. Germline V gives CDR1 GTSNPN, CDR2 SVGIG (reference sequence). The CDR3 coding sequence is TGTGCCTGCCCTAGGACTCGGGGAGTGGAGACCCAGTACTTC. As protein: CACPRTRGVETQYF.

There are a few counts of this clone. This chain uses TRBV6-2 or TRBV6-3 with TRBJ2-4, with a possible D match to TRBD2 (5 bases). The CDR3 covers 13 residues. V gave up 5 bases and J gave up 0 bases, with 5 bases separating them. Per the germline V gene, CDR1 is MNHEY and CDR2 is SVGEGT. The CDR3 is CASSRGAKNIQYF. CDR3 bases: TGTGCCAGCAGTCGGGGAGCCAAAAACATTCAGTACTTC.

The chain carries TRBV7-6 and TRBJ1-6; 7 nucleotides align to TRBD1. The V gene end was trimmed by 2 bases and the J gene end by 4 bases; junction bases not matched to a gene: 2. Germline assignment: CDR1 SGHVS and CDR2 FNYEAQ. This CDR3 spans 15 amino acids. This CDR3 reads CASSLFRGYNSPLHF. The DNA of the CDR3 is TGTGCCAGCAGCTTATTCAGGGGGTATAATTCACCCCTCCACTTT.

The chain couples TRBV5-6 to TRBJ2-5; TRBD2 agrees at 9 bases. Germline lookup yields CDR1 SGHDT and CDR2 YYEEEE. V shed 4 bases, J shed 7 bases, and the junction held 5 bases outside the gene matches. The CDR3 is 13 residues long. Here the CDR3 reads CASSQWTSVTQYF. CDR3 bases: TGTGCCAGCAGCCAATGGACTAGCGTGACCCAGTACTTC. Full variable domain (outside the CDR3, taken from reference TRBV5-6 and TRBJ2-5): DAGVTQSPTHLIKTRGQQVTLRCSPKSGHDTVSWYQQALGQGPQFIFQYYEEEERQRGNFPDRFSGHQFPNYSSELNVNALLLGDSALYLCASSQWTSVTQYFGPGTRLLVL.

V gene TRBV24-1 combines with J gene TRBJ1-5; the D gene is possibly TRBD1 (5 bases). The germline gives CDR1 KGHDR, CDR2 SFDVKD. This CDR3 contains 14 residues. V shed 3 bases and J shed 4 bases, with 9 bases lying between them. CDR3 DNA: TGTGCCACCAGTGATGGGGCAGCGAATCAGCCCCAGCATTTT. Translated: CATSDGAANQPQHF.

There are a few counts of this clone. The gene calls are TRBV15 and TRBJ2-7, with TRBD1 identical over 11 bases. V shed 3 bases and J 5 bases; nucleotides not matched to a gene: 9. The CDR3 contains 16 residues. CDR1 is LNHNV, CDR2 YYDKDF, per germline (reference sequence). The CDR3 DNA follows: TGTGCCACCAGCAGCGCGCGGGACAGGGGGATAGACGAGCAGTACTTC. This translates into CATSSARDRGIDEQYF.

This clone was counted between two and nine times. In nucleotides, the CDR3 is TGTGCCAGCAGCGCAGGGGGCCTGGGTCAGCCCCAGCATTTT. This codes for CASSAGGLGQPQHF. V gene TRBV7-8 combines with J gene TRBJ1-5; 8 bases are shared with TRBD1. V lost 5 bases and J lost 6; bases outside the gene matches: 6. This CDR3 is 14 amino acids long. Germline CDR1 reads SGHVS; CDR2 reads FQNEAQ.

This rearrangement joins TRBV7-8 to TRBJ2-1; TRBD2 matches 13 bases. Trimming removed 5 bases from V and 4 bases from J; junction bases left unmatched: 8. Germline loops: CDR1 SGHVS, CDR2 FQNEAQ. The CDR3 loop spans 17 amino acids. The CDR3 loop reads CASSGRLAGGIYNEQFF. CDR3 bases: TGTGCCAGCAGCGGTCGACTAGCGGGAGGAATATACAATGAGCAGTTCTTC. The full variable domain, completed using reference TRBV7-8 and TRBJ2-1, is GAGVSQSPRYKVAKRGQDVALRCDPISGHVSLFWYQQALGQGPEFLTYFQNEAQLDKSGLPSDRFFAERPEGSVSTLKIQRTQQEDSAVYLCASSGRLAGGIYNEQFFGPGTRLTVL.

V usage is TRBV11-2 and J usage is TRBJ2-2, with 7 nucleotides matching TRBD1. V dropped 5 bases and J dropped 4; count of bases not matched to a gene: 10. Germline V gives CDR1 SGHAT, CDR2 FQNNGV. The CDR3 loop spans 16 amino acids. CDR3 region: CASSNRQGYGTGELFF. The CDR3 region has the DNA TGTGCCAGCAGCAACCGACAGGGATACGGCACCGGGGAGCTGTTTTTT.

The chain employs TRBV28 and TRBJ1-6; 8 bases match TRBD1. The CDR3 totals 14 residues. The germline V gene encodes CDR1 MDHEN and CDR2 SYDVKM. Trimming at V came to 6 bases and at J to 10 bases, leaving 8 bases not matched to a gene. This CDR3 is CASSRDRGESPLHF. DNA for the CDR3: TGTGCCAGCAGCAGAGACAGGGGTGAATCACCCCTCCACTTT.

In this sample, this clone turned up a few times. The chain joins TRBV7-9 to TRBJ1-2, with D perhaps TRBD1 (6 bases). The CDR3 is 16 amino acids. V gave up 4 bases and J gave up 5 bases, with 20 bases separating them. Germline V gene data show CDR1 as SEHNR and CDR2 as FQNEAQ (reference sequence). The CDR3 nucleotides are TGTGCCAGCAGCTCCCTCAAGGGCAGGGGTGATTATGGCTACACCTTC. Protein sequence: CASSSLKGRGDYGYTF.

This chain links TRBV7-8 with TRBJ2-5, with 7 bases identical to TRBD2. Germline assignment: CDR1 SGHVS and CDR2 FQNEAQ. V lost 5 bases to trimming and J lost 5 bases; unmatched junction nucleotides: 8. CDR3 length: 14 residues. DNA for the CDR3: TGTGCCAGCAGCCTCAGGACTAGACGGGAGACCCAGTACTTC. Protein: CASSLRTRRETQYF. The whole variable domain, remainder taken from reference TRBV7-8 and TRBJ2-5, is GAGVSQSPRYKVAKRGQDVALRCDPISGHVSLFWYQQALGQGPEFLTYFQNEAQLDKSGLPSDRFFAERPEGSVSTLKIQRTQQEDSAVYLCASSLRTRRETQYFGPGTRLLVL.

The chain is built from TRBV5-4 and TRBJ2-5, with unresolved D. There are 15 residues in the CDR3. Germline V gives CDR1 SGHNT, CDR2 YYREEE (reference sequence). The V end lost 0 bases, the J end lost 1 base, and 10 bases lay between the germline ends. CDR3 coding DNA: TGTGCCAGCAGCTTGGAATCAGAAAGCCAAGAGACCCAGTACTTC. The encoded protein is CASSLESESQETQYF.

This clone was detected once. The V gene is TRBV29-1, the J gene TRBJ2-3, with 8 bases matching TRBD2. The V and J ends lost 1 base and 2 bases, in that order; junction bases with no gene match: 11. The CDR3 is made up of 17 amino acids. In germline, CDR1 is SQVTM, CDR2 ANQGSEA. This chain's CDR3 is CSVEGSLTSEFTDTQYF. CDR3 coding DNA: TGCAGCGTTGAAGGGAGTTTGACTAGCGAGTTCACAGATACGCAGTATTTT.

The rearrangement uses TRBV3-1 (or the pseudogene TRBV3-2) and TRBJ2-1; D gene unclear. V shed 0 bases and J shed 2 bases, with 8 bases lying between them. CDR3 length: 15 amino acids. Per germline, CDR1 LGHDT and CDR2 YNNKEL (reference sequence). The CDR3 spells CASSQERLAYNEQFF. The CDR3, as DNA: TGTGCCAGCAGCCAAGAACGGCTAGCCTACAATGAGCAGTTCTTC.

This clone was counted only a few times. V usage is TRBV30 and J usage is TRBJ1-5; 8 bases match TRBD1. Germline V gives CDR1 GTSNPN, CDR2 SVGIG (reference sequence). The CDR3 has 13 amino acids. Germline trimming cut 3 bases from V and 7 bases from J; bases unmatched to any gene: 5. This CDR3 reads CAWSPTGVQPQHF. CDR3 DNA sequence: TGTGCCTGGAGCCCGACAGGGGTACAGCCCCAGCATTTT.

V and J are TRBV10-3 and TRBJ1-1; D not resolved. V lost 2 bases to trimming and J lost 4 bases, with 11 bases between them. CDR3 size: 14 residues. Germline assignment: CDR1 ENHRY and CDR2 SYGVKD. The CDR3 nucleotides are TGTGCCATCAGTGAGGCACGTCCAGGCACTGAAGCTTTCTTT. This sequence encodes CAISEARPGTEAFF.

This clone has a handful of counts. CDR3 bases: TGTGCCAGCAGCTTGGGGCCCCAACAGGGAACTGAAGCTTTCTTT. Protein sequence: CASSLGPQQGTEAFF. The V gene is TRBV13, the J gene TRBJ1-1; D perhaps matches TRBD1 (6 bases). The length of the CDR3 is 15 residues. The V end was cut by 3 bases, the J end by 5 bases, with 16 bases between. Germline V gene data show CDR1 as PRHDT and CDR2 as FYEKMQ (reference sequence). The complete variable domain, with remaining parts taken from reference TRBV13 and TRBJ1-1, reads AAGVIQSPRHLIKEKRETATLKCYPIPRHDTVYWYQQGPGQDPQFLISFYEKMQSDKGSIPDRFSAQQFSDYHSELNMSSLELGDSALYFCASSLGPQQGTEAFFGQGTRLTVV.

The gene calls are TRBV11-2 and TRBJ2-1; 9 bases map to TRBD1. CDR3 length: 15 amino acids. Germline CDR1 SGHAT, CDR2 FQNNGV. V trimming: 5 bases; J trimming: 8 bases; junction bases outside the gene matches: 10. The CDR3, as DNA: TGTGCCAGCAGCCTTTGGGGACAGGGAATCCATGAGCAGTTCTTC. This encodes CASSLWGQGIHEQFF.

This clone came up many times. This chain uses TRBV19 with TRBJ2-2; tentatively, D is TRBD1 (7 bases). CDR1 and CDR2 from the germline V gene are LNHDA and SQIVND (reference sequence). V lost 6 bases, J lost 7 bases, and 27 bases lay in between. The CDR3 consists of 18 residues. CDR3 in DNA: TGTGCCAGTAGGCTTAACGCGGGACAGATCTTCAGGAGCGGGGAGCTGTTTTTT. Encoded protein: CASRLNAGQIFRSGELFF.

This chain joins TRBV4-1 and TRBJ1-2; tentatively, D is TRBD1 (6 bases). This CDR3 comprises 14 residues. V lost 4 bases and J lost 2, with 11 bases in between. The germline gives CDR1 MGHRA, CDR2 YSYEKL. CDR3: CASSPLGANYGYTF. The CDR3 DNA reads as TGCGCCAGCAGCCCGCTGGGGGCCAACTATGGCTACACCTTC.

This chain joins TRBV30 and TRBJ1-2; D unclear. The CDR3 is made up of 11 amino acids. Germline lookup yields CDR1 GTSNPN and CDR2 SVGIG (reference sequence). Trimming removed 5 bases from V and 8 bases from J, with 12 bases in between. In DNA, the CDR3 is TGTGCCTGGGGTAGACATCCGGGCTACACCTTC. Translating gives CAWGRHPGYTF.

This clone was seen a few times. This chain joins TRBV20-1 and TRBJ1-1; 7 bases are shared with TRBD1. This CDR3 has 11 residues. Germline V gives CDR1 DFQATT, CDR2 SNEGSKA (reference sequence). With V trimmed by 5 bases and J by 8 bases, 5 bases remained unmatched. CDR3 protein: CSAPRQGEAFF. The CDR3, as DNA: TGCAGTGCTCCACGACAGGGCGAAGCTTTCTTT.

The CDR3 DNA reads as TGTGCCAGTAGTATTTTCACCGGGACAGGGGCTACTAATGAAAAACTGTTTTTT. Protein product: CASSIFTGTGATNEKLFF. V gene TRBV19 combines with J gene TRBJ1-4, with 10 bases fitting TRBD1. This CDR3 has 18 amino acids. J gave up 2 bases and V 3 bases, and 9 bases lay outside the gene matches. Germline values: CDR1 LNHDA, CDR2 SQIVND (reference sequence).

This clone showed up just once. This chain links TRBV30 with TRBJ1-1; perhaps TRBD1 as D (5 bases). Germline values: CDR1 GTSNPN, CDR2 SVGIG (reference sequence). Trimming took off 1 base at V and 1 base at J, with 10 bases between the two ends. This CDR3 is 14 amino acids long. This CDR3 is CAWSAGASNTEAFF. For the CDR3, the DNA is TGTGCCTGGAGTGCTGGGGCGTCGAACACTGAAGCTTTCTTT.

CDR3 region: CAWRGGMNTEAFF. CDR3 DNA sequence: TGTGCCTGGAGAGGGGGAATGAACACTGAAGCTTTCTTT. V gene TRBV30 combines with J gene TRBJ1-1; tentative D call: TRBD1 (6 bases). With 3 bases removed from V and 0 bases from J, the gap between germline ends came to 8 bases. The CDR3 length is 13 residues. CDR1 and CDR2 from the germline V gene are GTSNPN and SVGIG (reference sequence).